These T cell receptor beta chains were read from a single sample in a study of cytomegalovirus exposure and HLA in healthy donors. The repertoire was sequenced with immunoSEQ multiplex PCR; TCRdb's copy has only in-frame clones and lacks some. The profile covers 65,000 to 85,000 clones, with 85% to 95% appearing a single time and 0.69% taken by the ten largest. Specimen: PBMCs. These receptors all come from a woman between 18 and 29 years old in good health and CMV-seronegative. Each CDR3 is given with its conserved first and last residue. The order of the fields is clone size, J gene, V gene, D gene, CDR3 DNA, CDR3 protein. The D gene is left open where the match is weak. Not all rows give a size; the values are once, few, many and, for expanded clones, a class.

>NA|TRBJ2-1|TRBV30|NA
TGTGCCGGAGGCGACTACAATGAGCAGTTCTTC
CAGGDYNEQFF
>once|TRBJ2-7|TRBV29-1|TRBD2
TGCAGCGTTGACCTAGCGGGAGTCGGAGAGCAGTACTTC
CSVDLAGVGEQYF
>NA|TRBJ2-2|TRBV28|NA
TGTGCCAGCACCAACTACAGGGGGGGGAACACCGGGGAGCTGTTTTTT
CASTNYRGGNTGELFF
>NA|TRBJ1-2|TRBV27|TRBD1
TGTGCCAGCAGTTTCAGGGGGCTGCGGGGCTACACCTTC
CASSFRGLRGYTF
>NA|TRBJ1-4|TRBV6-6|TRBD1
TGTGCCAGCAGGAGGGACAGATTGAATGAAAAACTGTTTTTT
CASRRDRLNEKLFF
>NA|TRBJ2-1|TRBV4-1|TRBD2
TGCGCCAGCAGCCTTGAGGGACTAGTGGCCTTCGCGGAGCAGTTCTTC
CASSLEGLVAFAEQFF
>NA|TRBJ1-5|TRBV7-2|NA
TGTGCCAGCAGCTTAGCCCATAATCAGCCCCAGCATTTT
CASSLAHNQPQHF
>NA|TRBJ1-6|TRBV18|NA
TGTGCCAGCTCACCGAGCCCCCCCGTTGATAATTCACCCCTCCACTTT
CASSPSPPVDNSPLHF
>NA|TRBJ2-3|TRBV4-1|NA
TGCGCCAGCAGCCAAGATCCGGGGATTATGCAAAGCACAGATACGCAGTATTTT
CASSQDPGIMQSTDTQYF
>once|TRBJ2-5|TRBV7-2|NA
TGTGCCAGCAGCCGTCTTACTAGCATCCAGACCCAGTACTTC
CASSRLTSIQTQYF
>NA|TRBJ2-5|TRBV19|TRBD1
TGTGCCACAGGGGACAGGGTAGAGACCCAGTACTTC
CATGDRVETQYF
>once|TRBJ2-7|TRBV6-9|TRBD1
TGTGCCAGCAGCCCCCCCAGGGGGCGCCTCAACGAGCAGTACTTC
CASSPPRGRLNEQYF
>once|TRBJ1-4|TRBV27|NA
TGTGCCAGCAGTCCCCAGGGTGGCTTGCGGAAACTGTTTTTT
CASSPQGGLRKLFF
>NA|TRBJ1-1|TRBV13|NA
TGTGCCAGCAGCCCTCAGGCGGGGACTGAAGCTTTCTTT
CASSPQAGTEAFF
>NA|TRBJ2-1|TRBV11-3|NA
TGTGCCAGCAGCCCCGGGATCCTACCCTACAATGAGCAGTTCTTC
CASSPGILPYNEQFF